Detailed here is one TCR beta chain. J was trimmed by 4 bases and V by 0 bases; bases with no gene match: 6. The CDR3 has 15 residues. Germline CDR1 SGHKS, CDR2 YYEKEE (reference sequence). This sample was included in a study of identical twins. It was template switching that added a universal primer site, and there were unique molecular identifiers on the cDNA. TCRdb ran MiXCR on the 5' RACE reads and lists one entry per CDR3 protein. This table has 450,000 or so distinct CDR3 sequences, roughly 13% appearing once. This same sample was also part of a study on yellow fever vaccine responses in identical twins.

Sample: CD4+ T cells sorted from blood. V gene TRBV5-5 combines with J gene TRBJ1-2; 7 bases align to TRBD1. This sequence was found in a woman younger than 35 in good health. The CDR3 sequence is CASSLAGRGTYGYTF. DNA for the CDR3: TGTGCCAGCAGCTTGGCGGGCAGGGGGACCTATGGCTACACCTTC.